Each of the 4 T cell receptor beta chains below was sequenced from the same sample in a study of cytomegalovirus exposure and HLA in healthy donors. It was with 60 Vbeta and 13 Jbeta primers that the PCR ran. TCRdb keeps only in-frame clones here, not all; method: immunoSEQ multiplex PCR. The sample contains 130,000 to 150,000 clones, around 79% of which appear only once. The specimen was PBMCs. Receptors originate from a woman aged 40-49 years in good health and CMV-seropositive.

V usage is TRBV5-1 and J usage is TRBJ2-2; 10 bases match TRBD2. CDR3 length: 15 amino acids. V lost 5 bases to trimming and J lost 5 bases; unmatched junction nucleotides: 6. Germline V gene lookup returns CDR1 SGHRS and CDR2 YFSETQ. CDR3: CASSIPSGGTGELFF. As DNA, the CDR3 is TGCGCCAGCAGTATACCTAGCGGGGGAACCGGGGAGCTGTTTTTT.

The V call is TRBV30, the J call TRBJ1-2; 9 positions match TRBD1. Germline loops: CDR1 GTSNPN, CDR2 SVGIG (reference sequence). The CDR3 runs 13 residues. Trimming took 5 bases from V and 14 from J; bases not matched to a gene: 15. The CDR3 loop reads CAWAPQTGGAPTF. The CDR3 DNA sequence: TGTGCCTGGGCCCCTCAGACAGGGGGGGCGCCTACCTTC. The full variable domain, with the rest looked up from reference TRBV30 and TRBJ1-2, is SQTIHQWPATLVQPVGSPLSLECTVEGTSNPNLYWYRQAAGRGLQLLFYSVGIGQISSEVPQNLSASRPQDRQFILSSKKLLLSDSGFYLCAWAPQTGGAPTFGSGTRLTVV.

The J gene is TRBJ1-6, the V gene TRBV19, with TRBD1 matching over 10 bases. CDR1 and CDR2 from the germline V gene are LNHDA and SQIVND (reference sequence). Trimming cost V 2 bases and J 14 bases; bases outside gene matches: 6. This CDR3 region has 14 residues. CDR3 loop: CASSIPGQGTALHF. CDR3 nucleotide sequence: TGTGCCAGTAGTATACCGGGACAGGGGACGGCCCTCCACTTT. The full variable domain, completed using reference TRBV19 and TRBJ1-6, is DGGITQSPKYLFRKEGQNVTLSCEQNLNHDAMYWYRQDPGQGLRLIYYSQIVNDFQKGDIAEGYSVSREKKESFPLTVTSAQKNPTAFYLCASSIPGQGTALHFGNGTRLTVT.

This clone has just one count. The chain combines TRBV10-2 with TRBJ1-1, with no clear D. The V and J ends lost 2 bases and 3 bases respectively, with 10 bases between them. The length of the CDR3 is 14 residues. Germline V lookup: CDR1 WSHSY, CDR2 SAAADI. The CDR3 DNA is TGCGCCAGCAGTGAGGGGCAGTTTTACACTGAAGCTTTCTTT. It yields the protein CASSEGQFYTEAFF.